Listed here are 25 T cell receptor beta chains from one sample, sequenced in a study of T cells expressing NK-cell markers. Reanalyzing the 5' RACE reads, TCRdb keeps one entry per CDR3 protein, without DNA. Recorded here are fewer than 400,000 distinct CDR3 sequences; the top ten clones represent approximately 11%. The sequenced material came from blood T cells: a sorted CD56 or NKG2C T cell subset, CD4+ or CD8+ T cells, or bulk PBMC T cells (not recorded which). All receptors derive from a woman aged 50 to 60 in good health.

The rearrangement links TRBV20-1 to TRBJ2-5; TCRdb names TRBD1, which stays unverified in the absence of DNA. The CDR3 is 15 residues long. Germline V gene lookup returns CDR1 DFQATT and CDR2 SNEGSKA (reference sequence). The chain's CDR3 is CSARDSGRIAETQYF.

CDR3 protein: CASSRERGPRRRDTQYF. The gene calls are TRBV7-2 and TRBJ2-3; TCRdb designates TRBD1, a call that cannot be tested without DNA. The germline CDR1 and CDR2 sequences are SGHTA and FQGNSA. The CDR3 is made up of 17 amino acids.

V and J are TRBV7-9 and TRBJ2-1. Germline CDR1 reads SEHNR; CDR2 reads FQNEAQ (reference sequence). The CDR3 totals 14 residues. CDR3: CASSLDGFTDEQFF.

This sequence joins TRBV5-5 and TRBJ2-1; TCRdb gives TRBD1 as the D gene, but with no DNA this cannot be confirmed. The CDR3 is 14 residues long. Germline CDR1 reads SGHKS; CDR2 reads YYEKEE (reference sequence). CDR3 region: CASSSTGGGNEQFF.

V usage is TRBV27 and J usage is TRBJ2-7; TCRdb picks TRBD1, but there is no DNA to check that call. The CDR3 is 15 residues long. Germline assignment: CDR1 MNHEY and CDR2 SMNVEV (reference sequence). The CDR3 sequence: CASRRNRDPSYEQYF.

This chain connects TRBV7-9 to TRBJ2-2. Looked up from germline, CDR1 is SEHNR and CDR2 is FQNEAQ (reference sequence). The CDR3 runs to 15 residues. CDR3 residues: CASSFSGINTGELFF.

The rearrangement uses TRBV7-9 and TRBJ2-2; TCRdb's D gene call, TRBD1, goes unchecked for lack of DNA. This CDR3 is 15 amino acids long. CDR1 SEHNR and CDR2 FQNEAQ come from the germline V gene (reference sequence). The CDR3 here is CAIQPGVFDTGELFF.

This rearrangement joins TRBV5-5 to TRBJ2-5; the D call of TRBD2 rests on TCRdb alone, since no DNA is present to check it. CDR3 length equals 15 residues. Germline V gene sequence: CDR1 SGHKS, CDR2 YYEKEE (reference sequence). The chain's CDR3 is CASSLWNSLQETQYF. The variable domain in full, completed from reference TRBV5-5 and TRBJ2-5, reads DAGVTQSPTHLIKTRGQQVTLRCSPISGHKSVSWYQQVLGQGPQFIFQYYEKEERGRGNFPDRFSARQFPNYSSELNVNALLLGDSALYLCASSLWNSLQETQYFGPGTRLLVL.

The chain couples TRBV20-1 to TRBJ2-7; there is no DNA to check the TCRdb D call of TRBD1. The CDR3 sequence is 11 residues long. From germline, CDR1 is DFQATT and CDR2 SNEGSKA (reference sequence). The CDR3 region is CSAKFSLEQYF.

The chain carries TRBV20-1 and TRBJ1-2; the TCRdb D gene call, TRBD1, has no DNA to confirm it. This CDR3 spans 13 amino acids. Germline V lookup: CDR1 DFQATT, CDR2 SNEGSKA (reference sequence). The CDR3 here is CSARDLRGDGYTF.

The gene calls are TRBV29-1 and TRBJ1-4. CDR1 is SQVTM and CDR2 is ANQGSEA in the germline V gene. There are 13 residues in the CDR3. The CDR3 spells CSVRPSTNEKLFF.

This chain uses TRBV18 with TRBJ2-3; the D call from TCRdb, TRBD2, cannot be confirmed without DNA. Germline CDR1 is KGHSH and CDR2 is LQKENI. The length of the CDR3 is 15 residues. The CDR3 sequence is CASSPGSLPGDTQYF.

The chain links TRBV28 to TRBJ2-2; the TCRdb D gene call, TRBD2, has no DNA to confirm it. CDR3 length: 14 amino acids. CDR1 is MDHEN and CDR2 is SYDVKM in the germline V gene. The CDR3 is CASWPSGSTGELFF.

This chain's CDR3 is CSASSLYGYTF. V gene TRBV20-1 combines with J gene TRBJ1-2. The CDR3 runs 11 residues. The V gene's germline CDR1 is DFQATT and CDR2 SNEGSKA (reference sequence).

The chain joins TRBV3-1 to TRBJ2-3; there is no DNA to check the TCRdb D call of TRBD2. Per the germline V gene, CDR1 is LGHDT and CDR2 is YNNKEL (reference sequence). The CDR3 is 15 residues long. The CDR3 here is CASSEGLVSTDTQYF.

This rearrangement joins TRBV28 to TRBJ2-2; the D gene TCRdb calls, TRBD1, cannot be checked with no DNA. The germline V gene has CDR1 MDHEN and CDR2 SYDVKM. The CDR3 totals 12 residues. CDR3 amino acids: CASSSGYGELFF.

The V gene is TRBV7-2, the J gene TRBJ2-1; TCRdb's D call, TRBD2, is unchecked because there is no DNA. CDR1 and CDR2 from the germline V gene are SGHTA and FQGNSA. This CDR3 contains 15 residues. CDR3 sequence: CASSPHLAGWNEQFF. Drawing the rest from reference TRBV7-2 and TRBJ2-1, the complete variable domain is GAGVSQSPSNKVTEKGKDVELRCDPISGHTALYWYRQSLGQGLEFLIYFQGNSAPDKSGLPSDRFSAERTGGSVSTLTIQRTQQEDSAVYLCASSPHLAGWNEQFFGPGTRLTVL.

V and J are TRBV30 and TRBJ2-5; TCRdb outputs TRBD1, but without DNA this stays unchecked. Germline values: CDR1 GTSNPN, CDR2 SVGIG (reference sequence). The CDR3 runs to 13 residues. CDR3 sequence reads: CAWSTQDRGYRYF.

The chain joins TRBV3-1 to TRBJ2-3; checking the TCRdb D call of TRBD2 is not possible without DNA. The CDR3 has 18 amino acids. Germline CDR1 reads LGHDT; CDR2 reads YNNKEL (reference sequence). The CDR3 sequence is CASSQEASGIGSTDTQYF.

The chain links TRBV20-1 to TRBJ2-3; TCRdb names TRBD2, which stays unverified in the absence of DNA. Per germline, CDR1 DFQATT and CDR2 SNEGSKA (reference sequence). The CDR3 is 15 residues long. CDR3 loop: CSARGASGSLDTQYF.

J is TRBJ2-2 and V is TRBV20-1; there is no DNA to check the TCRdb D call of TRBD2. In germline, CDR1 is DFQATT, CDR2 SNEGSKA (reference sequence). The CDR3 is 16 residues long. CDR3 loop: CSAGVAGGPRTGELFF.

This chain connects TRBV25-1 to TRBJ2-1; the D call of TRBD2 rests on TCRdb alone, since no DNA is present to check it. The CDR3 extends over 13 amino acids. Germline assignment: CDR1 MGHDK and CDR2 SYGVNS. This chain's CDR3 is CASLPGTNNEQFF. Together with reference TRBV25-1 and TRBJ2-1, the CDR3 gives the full variable domain: EADIYQTPRYLVIGTGKKITLECSQTMGHDKMYWYQQDPGMELHLIHYSYGVNSTEKGDLSSESTVSRIRTEHFPLTLESARPSHTSQYLCASLPGTNNEQFFGPGTRLTVL.

The chain links TRBV27 to TRBJ2-1; TCRdb returns TRBD1, unconfirmable since there is no DNA. This CDR3 has 15 residues. Looked up from germline, CDR1 is MNHEY and CDR2 is SMNVEV (reference sequence). CDR3 sequence reads: CASSLSAQVPGEQFF.

The chain uses TRBV7-2 and TRBJ2-4; TCRdb's assignment of TRBD1 cannot be checked, as there is no DNA. Germline V gene lookup returns CDR1 SGHTA and CDR2 FQGNSA. The CDR3 covers 17 residues. The CDR3 is CASSLIGQGIAKNIQYF.

The gene calls are TRBV5-1 and TRBJ2-1; as DNA is missing, the TRBD2 call by TCRdb cannot be tested. This CDR3 is 13 amino acids long. CDR1 and CDR2 (germline): SGHRS, YFSETQ. The chain's CDR3 is CASASGRANEQFF.